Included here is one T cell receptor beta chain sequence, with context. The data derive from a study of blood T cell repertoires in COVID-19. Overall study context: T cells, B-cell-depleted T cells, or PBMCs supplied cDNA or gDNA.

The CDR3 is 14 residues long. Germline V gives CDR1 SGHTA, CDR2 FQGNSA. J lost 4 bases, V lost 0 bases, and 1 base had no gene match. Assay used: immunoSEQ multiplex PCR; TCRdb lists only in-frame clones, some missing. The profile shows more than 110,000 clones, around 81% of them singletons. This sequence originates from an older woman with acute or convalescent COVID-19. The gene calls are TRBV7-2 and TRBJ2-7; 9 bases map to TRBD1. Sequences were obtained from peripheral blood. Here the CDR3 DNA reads TGTGCCAGCAGCTTAGCCGGGACAGGGTACGAGCAGTACTTC. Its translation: CASSLAGTGYEQYF.